This T cell receptor (beta chain) stems from a study of T cells in Graves' hyperthyroidism and ophthalmopathy. This CDR3 comprises 17 residues. Germline CDR1 and CDR2: ENHRY and SYGVKD. V lost 2 bases to trimming and J lost 0 bases, with 14 bases between them. TCR beta CDR3 sequences were amplified from RNA transcripts. HTBI primers were employed in a first-round RT-PCR of the TCR CDR3. TCRdb reprocessed the multiplex PCR reads with MiXCR, giving one entry per CDR3 protein. The data contain 550,000 to 600,000 distinct CDR3 sequences, over 15% of them singletons. The chain has TRBV10-3 and TRBJ2-1, with D hard to call. The origin of this receptor is a woman between 18 and 30 years old with Graves' hyperthyroidism. Sequencing was done on a sample of blood. The CDR3 protein is CAISEPGRSGSYNEQFF. In DNA form, the CDR3 reads TGTGCCATCAGTGAGCCTGGCCGGAGTGGCTCCTACAATGAGCAGTTCTTC.